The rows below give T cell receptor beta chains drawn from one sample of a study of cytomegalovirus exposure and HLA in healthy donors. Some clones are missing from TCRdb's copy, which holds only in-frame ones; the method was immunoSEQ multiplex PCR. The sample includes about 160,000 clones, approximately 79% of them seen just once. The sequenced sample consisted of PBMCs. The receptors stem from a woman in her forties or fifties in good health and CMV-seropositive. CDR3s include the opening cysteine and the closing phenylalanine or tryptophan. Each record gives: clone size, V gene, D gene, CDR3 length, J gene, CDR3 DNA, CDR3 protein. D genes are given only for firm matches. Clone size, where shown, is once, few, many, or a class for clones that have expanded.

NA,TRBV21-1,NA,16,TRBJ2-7,TGTGCCAGCAGCGCGCGCCCGGGACAGGGAATAGACGAGCAGTACTTC,CASSARPGQGIDEQYF
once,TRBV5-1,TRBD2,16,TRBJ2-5,TGCGCCAGCAGCTTGGTTGCCGGGGGGGGTCAAGAGACCCAGTACTTC,CASSLVAGGGQETQYF
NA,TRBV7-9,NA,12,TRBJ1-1,TGTTCCAGCAGGGCCGGGACACCTGAAGCTTTCTTT,CSSRAGTPEAFF
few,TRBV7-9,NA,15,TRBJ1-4,TGTGCCAGCAGCTTACGGGATCTCAGGAGGGAAAAACTGTTTTTT,CASSLRDLRREKLFF
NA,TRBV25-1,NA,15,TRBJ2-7,TGTGCCAGCAGTGAAGGTCAGGGCTGGGGCTACGAGCAGTACTTC,CASSEGQGWGYEQYF
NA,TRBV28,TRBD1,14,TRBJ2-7,TGTGCCAGCACTCATTGGGACAGGGCCTACGAGCAGTACTTC,CASTHWDRAYEQYF
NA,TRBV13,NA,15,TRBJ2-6,TGTGCCAGCAGCTCCTCAGGAAGGGGGGCCAACGTCCTGACTTTC,CASSSSGRGANVLTF
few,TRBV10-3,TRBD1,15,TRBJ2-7,TGTGCCATCAGTTCGGGACAGGAGCCTTCCTACGAGCAGTACTTC,CAISSGQEPSYEQYF
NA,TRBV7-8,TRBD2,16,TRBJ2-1,TGTGCCAGCAGCCCTTGGGGTGGCGGGAGCTACAATGAGCAGTTCTTC,CASSPWGGGSYNEQFF
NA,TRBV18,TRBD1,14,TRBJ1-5,TGTGCCAGCTCACCCGGACAGGCTCCGCAGCCCCAGCATTTT,CASSPGQAPQPQHF
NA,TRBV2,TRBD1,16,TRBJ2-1,TGTGCCAGCAGCCGCCTACAGGGGTTTCGGTACAATGAGCAGTTCTTC,CASSRLQGFRYNEQFF
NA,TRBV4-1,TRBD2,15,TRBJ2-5,TGCGCCAGCAGCCGGGGACTAGGGATACAAGAGACCCAGTACTTC,CASSRGLGIQETQYF
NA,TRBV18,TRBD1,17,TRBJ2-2,TGTGCCAGCTCACGAAGACCGGGACAGGAGGGAACCGGGGAGCTGTTTTTT,CASSRRPGQEGTGELFF
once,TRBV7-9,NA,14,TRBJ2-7,TGTGCCAGCAGCTTCAGTCGCGGTCCCTACGAGCAGTACTTC,CASSFSRGPYEQYF
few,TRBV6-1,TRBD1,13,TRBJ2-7,TGTGCCAGCACCCGGACAGGGGGCCACGAGCAGTACTTC,CASTRTGGHEQYF
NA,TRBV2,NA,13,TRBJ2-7,TGTGCCAGCAAACGCAGGGGAGTCCGGGAGCAGTACTTC,CASKRRGVREQYF
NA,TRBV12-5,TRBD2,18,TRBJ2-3,TGTGCTAGTGGTTTGCCCCCGGGGGGAGGGGCGAGGACAGATACGCAGTATTTT,CASGLPPGGGARTDTQYF
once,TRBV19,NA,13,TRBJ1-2,TGTGCCAGTAGTATCTCGGACAGCTATGGCTACACCTTC,CASSISDSYGYTF
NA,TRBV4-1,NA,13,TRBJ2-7,TGCGCCAGCAGCCGGGACGTGGCGGGACCGCAGTACTTC,CASSRDVAGPQYF
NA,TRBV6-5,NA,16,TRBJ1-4,TGTGCCAGCAGTTACGAGTCAAACAGGGTGCGGGAAAAACTGTTTTTT,CASSYESNRVREKLFF
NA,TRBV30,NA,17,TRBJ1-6,TGTGCCTGGAGCCCAGGGTTTGGCTCAATTTATAATTCACCCCTCCACTTT,CAWSPGFGSIYNSPLHF
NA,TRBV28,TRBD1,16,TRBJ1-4,TGTGCCAGCAGTTTCCAGGGGGCCGGAACTAATGAAAAACTGTTTTTT,CASSFQGAGTNEKLFF
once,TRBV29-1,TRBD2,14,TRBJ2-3,TGCAGCGCCTCTCTAGCGGGGGGCACAGATACGCAGTATTTT,CSASLAGGTDTQYF
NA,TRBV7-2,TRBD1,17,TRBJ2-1,TGTGCCAGCAGCTTTGACGGGACAGAGAGCTCCTACAATGAGCAGTTCTTC,CASSFDGTESSYNEQFF
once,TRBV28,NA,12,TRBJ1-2,TGTGCCAGCAGTTTCAGGGGTGGCGGCTACACCTTC,CASSFRGGGYTF
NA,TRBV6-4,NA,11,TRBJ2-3,TGTGCCAGCAGTGACGGAGGGACGCAGTATTTT,CASSDGGTQYF
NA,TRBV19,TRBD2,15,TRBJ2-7,TGTGCCAGTAGTATTCTTAGCGGGGGGGTCTACGAGCAGTACTTC,CASSILSGGVYEQYF
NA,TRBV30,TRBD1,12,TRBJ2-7,TGTGCCTGGGGTAGACAGGGGAGCGAGCAGTACTTC,CAWGRQGSEQYF
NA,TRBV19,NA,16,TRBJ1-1,TGTGCCAGCCGAAGCCTTACAAGTCCGGGGGACACTGAAGCTTTCTTT,CASRSLTSPGDTEAFF
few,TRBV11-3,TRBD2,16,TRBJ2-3,TGTGCCAGCAGCTTTGGACTAGCGGAACACACAGATACGCAGTATTTT,CASSFGLAEHTDTQYF
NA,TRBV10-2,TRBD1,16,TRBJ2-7,TGCGCCAGCAGTGATTTGGGGAGGCAGGGGGCGAGTGAGCAGTACTTC,CASSDLGRQGASEQYF
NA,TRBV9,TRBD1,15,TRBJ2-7,TGTGCCAGCAGCGTAGGACAGGGGTGGAAGGACGAGCAGTACTTC,CASSVGQGWKDEQYF
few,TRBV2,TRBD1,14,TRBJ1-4,TGTGCCAGCAGGGCAGGGGGATCTAATGAAAAACTGTTTTTT,CASRAGGSNEKLFF
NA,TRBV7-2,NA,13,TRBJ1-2,TGTGCCAGCAGCTCTAGCCGGGGATATGGCTACACCTTC,CASSSSRGYGYTF
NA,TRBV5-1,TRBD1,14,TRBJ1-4,TGCGCCAGCAGCCGAGGACAGGGTGGTGAAAAACTGTTTTTT,CASSRGQGGEKLFF
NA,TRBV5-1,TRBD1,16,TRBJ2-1,TGCGCCAGCAGCCCAAACCCCGGGACAGGGGGGAATGAGCAGTTCTTC,CASSPNPGTGGNEQFF
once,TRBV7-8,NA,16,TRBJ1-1,TGTGCCAGCAGCTTATCGAACAGTGATTTTTGGACTGAAGCTTTCTTT,CASSLSNSDFWTEAFF
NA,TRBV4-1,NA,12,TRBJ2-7,TGCGCCAGCAGGCGCCTCAGGGGCGAGCAGTACTTC,CASRRLRGEQYF
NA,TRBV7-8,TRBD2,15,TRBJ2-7,TGTGCCAGCAGCTTAGGAGCGGGAGGGCCCTACGAGCAGTACTTC,CASSLGAGGPYEQYF
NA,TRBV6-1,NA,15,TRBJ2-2,TGTGCCAGCAGTGCACAGGGGGGGGGCACCGGGGAGCTGTTTTTT,CASSAQGGGTGELFF
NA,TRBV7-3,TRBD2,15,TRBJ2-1,TGTGCCAGCAGCTTAACGCGGGAGTCCCACAATGAGCAGTTCTTC,CASSLTRESHNEQFF